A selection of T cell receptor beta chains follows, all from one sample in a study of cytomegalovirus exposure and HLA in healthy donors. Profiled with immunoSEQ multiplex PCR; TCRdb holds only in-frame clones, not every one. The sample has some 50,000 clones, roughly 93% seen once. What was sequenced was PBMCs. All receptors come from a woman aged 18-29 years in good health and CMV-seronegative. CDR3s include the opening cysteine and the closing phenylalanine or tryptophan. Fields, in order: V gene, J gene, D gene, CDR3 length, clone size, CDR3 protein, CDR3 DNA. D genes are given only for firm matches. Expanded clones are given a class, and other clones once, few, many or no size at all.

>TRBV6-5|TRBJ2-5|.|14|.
CASSYVGRQETQYF
TGTGCCAGCAGTTATGTGGGGCGCCAAGAGACCCAGTACTTC
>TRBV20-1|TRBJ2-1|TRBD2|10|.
CSALAGRQFF
TGCAGTGCGCTAGCGGGGAGGCAGTTCTTC
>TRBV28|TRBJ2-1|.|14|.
CASTLSGSHNEQFF
TGTGCCAGCACCCTATCCGGGAGCCACAATGAGCAGTTCTTC
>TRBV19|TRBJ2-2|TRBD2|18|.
CASSILAGGRSLTGELFF
TGTGCCAGTAGTATCCTAGCGGGGGGCCGGAGCTTAACCGGGGAGCTGTTTTTT
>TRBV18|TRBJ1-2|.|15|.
CASSPWRPAASGYTF
TGTGCCAGCTCACCCTGGCGCCCGGCAGCTAGTGGCTACACCTTC
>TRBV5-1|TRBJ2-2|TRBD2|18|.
CASSSGLAPSQGGGELFF
TGCGCCAGCAGCTCGGGACTAGCGCCGAGTCAAGGGGGCGGGGAGCTGTTTTTT
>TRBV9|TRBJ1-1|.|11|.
CASGLLTEAFF
TGTGCCAGCGGCCTTTTGACTGAAGCTTTCTTT
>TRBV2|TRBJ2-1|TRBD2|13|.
CASSRTSVGKQFF
TGTGCCAGCAGTAGGACTAGCGTAGGGAAGCAGTTCTTC
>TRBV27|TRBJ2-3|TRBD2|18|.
CASSFLGGGFKVGGTQYF
TGTGCCAGCAGTTTCCTTGGGGGGGGTTTTAAGGTTGGTGGTACGCAGTATTTT
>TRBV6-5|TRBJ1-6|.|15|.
CASSYFGGVNSPLHF
TGTGCCAGCAGTTACTTCGGAGGGGTCAATTCACCCCTCCACTTT
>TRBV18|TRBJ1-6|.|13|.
CASSRGDNSPLHF
TGTGCCAGCTCTCGGGGAGATAATTCACCCCTCCACTTT
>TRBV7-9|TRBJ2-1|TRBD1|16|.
CASSLVPGTAHNEQFF
TGTGCCAGCAGCTTAGTTCCCGGGACAGCGCACAATGAGCAGTTCTTC
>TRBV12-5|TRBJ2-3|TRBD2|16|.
CASGLFSGRAGNTQYF
TGTGCTAGTGGTTTGTTTAGCGGGAGGGCCGGAAATACGCAGTATTTT
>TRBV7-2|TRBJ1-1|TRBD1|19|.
CASSLVPPAPGQTNTEAFF
TGTGCCAGCAGCTTAGTGCCCCCCGCGCCGGGACAGACGAACACTGAAGCTTTCTTT
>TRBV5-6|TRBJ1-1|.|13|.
CASTIPPNTEAFF
TGTGCCAGCACCATTCCCCCGAACACTGAAGCTTTCTTT
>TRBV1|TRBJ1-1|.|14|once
CTSSPPYEGTEAFF
TGCACCAGCAGCCCGCCGTACGAGGGCACTGAAGCTTTCTTT
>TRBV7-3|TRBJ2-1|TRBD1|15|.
CASSLGQGSYNEQFF
TGTGCCAGCAGCTTAGGACAGGGGTCTTACAATGAGCAGTTCTTC
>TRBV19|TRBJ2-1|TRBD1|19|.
CASSMKDRDRARAYNEQFF
TGTGCCAGTAGTATGAAGGACAGGGATAGGGCACGGGCCTACAATGAGCAGTTCTTC
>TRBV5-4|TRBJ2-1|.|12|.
CASSLDYDEQFF
TGTGCCAGCAGCTTAGACTACGATGAGCAGTTCTTC
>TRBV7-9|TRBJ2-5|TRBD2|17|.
CASSAGAWTSEGETQYF
TGTGCCAGCAGCGCCGGGGCCTGGACTAGCGAGGGGGAGACCCAGTACTTC
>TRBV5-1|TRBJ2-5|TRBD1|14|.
CASSPGQERETQYF
TGCGCCAGCAGCCCGGGACAGGAAAGGGAGACCCAGTACTTC
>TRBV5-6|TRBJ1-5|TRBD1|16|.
CASSLGQGPFGQPQHF
TGTGCCAGCAGCTTGGGACAGGGTCCTTTCGGTCAGCCCCAGCATTTT
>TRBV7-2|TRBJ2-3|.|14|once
CASSLNSAGDTQYF
TGTGCCAGCAGCTTAAACTCCGCCGGAGATACGCAGTATTTT
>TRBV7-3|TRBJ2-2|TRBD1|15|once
CASLSGTGGTGELFF
TGTGCCAGCTTGTCCGGGACAGGGGGCACCGGGGAGCTGTTTTTT
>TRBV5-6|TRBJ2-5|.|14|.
CASSLLAGVETQYF
TGTGCCAGCAGCTTGTTGGCAGGGGTTGAGACCCAGTACTTC
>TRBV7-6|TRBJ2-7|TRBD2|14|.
CASSLTSGGYEQYF
TGTGCCAGCAGCTTAACTAGCGGGGGTTACGAGCAGTACTTC
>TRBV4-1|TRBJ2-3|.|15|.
CASSQNFQGSDTQYF
TGCGCCAGCAGCCAAAATTTTCAGGGGTCAGATACGCAGTATTTT
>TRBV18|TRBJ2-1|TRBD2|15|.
CASSPQLAGGHEQFF
TGTGCCAGCTCACCTCAACTAGCGGGGGGGCACGAGCAGTTCTTC
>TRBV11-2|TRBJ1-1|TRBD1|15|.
CASQLRQGAGTEAFF
TGTGCCAGCCAGTTACGACAGGGGGCTGGTACTGAAGCTTTCTTT
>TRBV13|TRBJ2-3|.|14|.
CANSGQLSTDTQYF
TGTGCCAACTCGGGACAATTGAGCACAGATACGCAGTATTTT
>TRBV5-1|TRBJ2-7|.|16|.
CASSTTPGGTSYEQYF
TGCGCCAGCAGCACCACTCCAGGGGGGACCTCCTACGAGCAGTACTTC
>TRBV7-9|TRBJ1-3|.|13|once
CASSPISGNTIYF
TGTGCCAGCAGCCCCATTTCTGGAAACACCATATATTTT
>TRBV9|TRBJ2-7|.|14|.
CASSGDSFSYEQYF
TGTGCCAGCAGCGGAGACAGCTTCTCCTACGAGCAGTACTTC
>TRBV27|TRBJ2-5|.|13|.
CASSLTVQETQYF
TGTGCCAGCAGTCTCACGGTACAAGAGACCCAGTACTTC
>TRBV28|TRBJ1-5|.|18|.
CASHFEVNGGTSNQPQHF
TGTGCCAGCCATTTTGAAGTGAACGGGGGGACTAGCAATCAGCCCCAGCATTTT